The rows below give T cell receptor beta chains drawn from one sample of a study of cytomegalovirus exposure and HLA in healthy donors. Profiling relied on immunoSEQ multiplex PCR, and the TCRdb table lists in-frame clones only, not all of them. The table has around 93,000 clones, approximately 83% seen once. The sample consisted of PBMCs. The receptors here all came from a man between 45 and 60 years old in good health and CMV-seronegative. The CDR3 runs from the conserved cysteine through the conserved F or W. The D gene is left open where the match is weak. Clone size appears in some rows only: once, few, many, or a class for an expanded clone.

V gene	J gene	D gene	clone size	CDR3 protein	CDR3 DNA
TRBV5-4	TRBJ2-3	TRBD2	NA	CASTPRTSFTDTQYF	TGTGCCAGCACCCCCAGGACTAGTTTTACAGATACGCAGTATTTT
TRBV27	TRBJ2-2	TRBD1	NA	CASSASPTGGFSGELFF	TGTGCCAGCAGTGCCTCCCCGACAGGGGGCTTTAGCGGGGAGCTGTTTTTT
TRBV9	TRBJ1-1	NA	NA	CASSVGASRGIGEAFF	TGTGCCAGCAGCGTGGGCGCGTCACGGGGAATTGGTGAAGCTTTCTTT
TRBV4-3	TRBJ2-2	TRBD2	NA	CASSPTGLAGPQGGELFF	TGCGCCAGCAGCCCTACGGGACTAGCGGGGCCACAGGGCGGGGAGCTGTTTTTT
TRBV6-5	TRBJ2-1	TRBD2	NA	CASSSLGGRDNEQFF	TGTGCCAGCAGCTCCCTGGGGGGGAGGGACAATGAGCAGTTCTTC
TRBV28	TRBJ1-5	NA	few	CASRGGVSNQPQHF	TGTGCCAGCAGGGGAGGGGTCAGCAATCAGCCCCAGCATTTT
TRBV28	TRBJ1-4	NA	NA	CASSIKWGVGAGNEKLFF	TGTGCCAGCAGTATTAAGTGGGGTGTAGGGGCTGGTAATGAAAAACTGTTTTTT
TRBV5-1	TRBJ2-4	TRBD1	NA	CASSSGQGYDKNIQYF	TGCGCCAGCAGCTCGGGACAGGGGTACGACAAAAACATTCAGTACTTC
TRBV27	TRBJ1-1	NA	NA	CASSFYTGNTEAFF	TGTGCCAGCAGTTTCTATACAGGGAACACTGAAGCTTTCTTT
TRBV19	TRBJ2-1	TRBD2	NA	CASSIGAGTSSEQFF	TGTGCCAGTAGTATAGGAGCGGGAACCTCTAGTGAGCAGTTCTTC
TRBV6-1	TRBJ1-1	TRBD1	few	CASSPRDRGNTEAFF	TGTGCCAGCAGCCCCCGGGACAGGGGGAACACTGAAGCTTTCTTT
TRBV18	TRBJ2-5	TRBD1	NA	CASSPIDRGLGETQYF	TGTGCCAGCTCACCAATCGACAGGGGGCTAGGGGAGACCCAGTACTTC
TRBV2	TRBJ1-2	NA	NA	CASRYRQSSLSYTF	TGTGCCAGCAGGTATAGACAGAGTAGCTTGAGCTACACCTTC
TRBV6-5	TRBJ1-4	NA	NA	CASSNGNPTGEKLFF	TGTGCCAGCAGTAACGGCAACCCAACGGGTGAAAAACTGTTTTTT
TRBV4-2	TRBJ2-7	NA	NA	CASSQDTRRGTYEQYF	TGTGCCAGCAGCCAAGATACCCGCCGCGGGACTTACGAGCAGTACTTC
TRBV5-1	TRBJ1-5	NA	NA	CASSLAGGSNQPQHF	TGCGCCAGCAGCCTTGCTGGCGGCAGCAATCAGCCCCAGCATTTT
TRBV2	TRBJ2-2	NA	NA	CASTLEAANTGELFF	TGTGCCAGTACCTTAGAAGCGGCGAACACCGGGGAGCTGTTTTTT
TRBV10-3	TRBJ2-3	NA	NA	CAIRQTEIDTQYF	TGTGCCATCAGGCAGACGGAGATAGATACGCAGTATTTT
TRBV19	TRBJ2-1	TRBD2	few	CASSIGFLTGGTYNEQFF	TGTGCCAGTAGTATAGGGTTTCTCACGGGAGGAACCTACAATGAGCAGTTCTTC
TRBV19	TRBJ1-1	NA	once	CASSINSPNTEAFF	TGTGCCAGTAGTATAAACAGCCCGAACACTGAAGCTTTCTTT
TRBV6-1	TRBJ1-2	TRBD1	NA	CASIRRGVDYGYTF	TGTGCCAGCATCCGCAGGGGGGTTGACTATGGCTACACCTTC
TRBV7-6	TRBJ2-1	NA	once	CASSPGVRDEQFF	TGTGCCAGCAGCCCCGGGGTGCGGGATGAGCAGTTCTTC
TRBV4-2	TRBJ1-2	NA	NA	CASSLESGTNYGYPF	TGTGCCAGCAGCCTTGAATCCGGGACAAACTATGGCTACCCCTTC
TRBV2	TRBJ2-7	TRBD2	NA	CASSPGGRSDEQYF	TGTGCCAGCTCCCCCGGCGGGAGGAGCGACGAGCAGTACTTC
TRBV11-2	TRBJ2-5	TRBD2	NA	CASSFISGRDQETQYF	TGTGCCAGCAGCTTTATAAGCGGGAGGGATCAAGAGACCCAGTACTTC
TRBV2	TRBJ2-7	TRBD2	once	CASSLLRTSGAEQYF	TGTGCCAGCAGTTTGTTACGGACTAGCGGAGCCGAGCAGTACTTC
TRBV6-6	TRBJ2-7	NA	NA	CAGTLGTGYEQYF	TGTGCCGGCACTCTGGGTACAGGCTACGAGCAGTACTTC
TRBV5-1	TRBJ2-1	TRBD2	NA	CASSAGLAGSSYNEQFF	TGCGCCAGCAGCGCCGGACTAGCGGGAAGCTCCTACAATGAGCAGTTCTTC
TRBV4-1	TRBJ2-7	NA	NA	CASSQDSRQAGHEQYF	TGCGCCAGCAGCCAAGATAGTAGGCAGGCGGGCCACGAGCAGTACTTC
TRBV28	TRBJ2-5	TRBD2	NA	CASSSSGSGETQYF	TGTGCCAGCAGTTCTAGCGGGAGTGGAGAGACCCAGTACTTC
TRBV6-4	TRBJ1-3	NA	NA	CASSDSKGAGNTIYF	TGTGCCAGCAGTGACTCGAAAGGGGCCGGAAACACCATATATTTT
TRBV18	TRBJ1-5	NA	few	CASSPGRGGMEPQHF	TGTGCCAGCTCACCAGGGAGGGGGGGCATGGAGCCCCAGCATTTT
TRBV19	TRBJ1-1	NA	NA	CASSIGSVNTEAFF	TGTGCCAGTAGTATAGGCAGCGTGAACACTGAAGCTTTCTTT
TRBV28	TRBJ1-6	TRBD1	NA	CASSLSRTGGGNSPLHF	TGTGCCAGCAGTTTATCCCGGACAGGCGGCGGAAATTCACCCCTCCACTTT
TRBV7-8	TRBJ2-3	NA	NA	CASSLGRVTDTQYF	TGTGCCAGCAGCTTAGGCCGGGTCACAGATACGCAGTATTTT
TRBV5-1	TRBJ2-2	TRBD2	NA	CASSLASRETGELFF	TGCGCCAGCAGCTTGGCCTCGCGGGAGACCGGGGAGCTGTTTTTT
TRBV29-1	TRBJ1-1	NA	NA	CSGWTDRNEAFF	TGCAGCGGCTGGACAGATAGGAATGAAGCTTTCTTT
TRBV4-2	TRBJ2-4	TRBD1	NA	CASSGTGENIQYF	TGTGCCAGCAGTGGGACAGGGGAAAACATTCAGTACTTC
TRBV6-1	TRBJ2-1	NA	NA	CASSEDLSSYNEQFF	TGTGCCAGCAGTGAGGACTTAAGCTCCTACAATGAGCAGTTCTTC
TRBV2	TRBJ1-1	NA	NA	CASSQPPRQLAGAFF	TGTGCCAGCAGTCAACCCCCCAGACAGTTAGCCGGAGCTTTCTTT
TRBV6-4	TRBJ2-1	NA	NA	CASSDSGVGNEQFF	TGTGCCAGCAGTGATTCAGGGGTCGGCAATGAGCAGTTCTTC
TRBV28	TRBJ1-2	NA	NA	CASTESRVGSYGYTF	TGTGCCAGCACCGAAAGCCGGGTCGGGAGTTATGGCTACACCTTC
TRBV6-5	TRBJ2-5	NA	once	CASSYRGQETQYF	TGTGCCAGCAGTTATAGGGGACAAGAGACCCAGTACTTC
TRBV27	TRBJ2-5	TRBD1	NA	CASSLTGVQETQYF	TGTGCCAGCAGTCTAACAGGGGTTCAAGAGACCCAGTACTTC
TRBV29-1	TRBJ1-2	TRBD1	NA	CSVETGGFNYGYTF	TGCAGCGTTGAGACAGGGGGATTCAACTATGGCTACACCTTC
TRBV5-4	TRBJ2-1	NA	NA	CASSLTGNSYNEQFF	TGTGCCAGCAGCTTGACGGGGAACTCCTACAATGAGCAGTTCTTC
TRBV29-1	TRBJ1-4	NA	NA	CSVGRQEKLFF	TGCAGCGTGGGGCGGCAAGAAAAACTGTTTTTT
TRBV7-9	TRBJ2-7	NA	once	CASSLAGDYYEQYF	TGTGCCAGCAGCTTAGCGGGAGATTACTACGAGCAGTACTTC
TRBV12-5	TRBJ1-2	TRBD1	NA	CASGSDRAIGGYTF	TGTGCTAGTGGTTCCGACAGGGCCATCGGGGGCTACACCTTC
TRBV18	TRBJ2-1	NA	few	CASSTAGSLSYNEQFF	TGTGCCAGCTCCACCGCGGGTAGTCTCTCCTACAATGAGCAGTTCTTC